A single sample gave rise to the 15 T cell receptor beta chains below, sequenced in a study of shared clonotypes between healthy human individuals. Profiled with immunoSEQ multiplex PCR; TCRdb holds only in-frame clones, not every one. This sample yields some 2,500,000 clones, of which approximately 94% are seen a single time; around 0.4% belongs to the top ten. Sequencing used naive CD4+ T cells from PBMCs. The subset denotes: CD45RA+ positively selected. Receptors originate from a man between 18 and 29 years old in good health. Some clones in this sample may be carry-over from other donors' samples.

The rearrangement links TRBV14 to TRBJ2-5; D is unclear. This CDR3 has 11 residues. V was trimmed by 7 bases and J by 1 base, leaving 4 bases between them. The V gene's germline CDR1 is SGHDN and CDR2 FVKESK. The DNA of the CDR3 is TGTGCCAGCATCACCCAAGAGACCCAGTACTTC. This codes for CASITQETQYF.

The V call is TRBV10-3, the J call TRBJ2-5, with 9 bases that match TRBD2. The CDR3 length is 15 residues. From germline, CDR1 is ENHRY and CDR2 SYGVKD. The junction had 5 bases not matched to a gene; V was cut back by 4 bases and J by 2 bases. This CDR3 is CAISATGLAQETQYF. The DNA of the CDR3 is TGTGCCATCAGTGCTACGGGACTAGCTCAAGAGACCCAGTACTTC.

V usage is TRBV28 and J usage is TRBJ2-3; maybe TRBD2 (5 bases). The CDR3 is made up of 13 amino acids. Germline values: CDR1 MDHEN, CDR2 SYDVKM. Trimming left V 7 bases short and J 0 bases short, with 8 bases between. The CDR3 region is CASTGLSTDTQYF. The CDR3 bases are TGTGCCAGCACGGGATTAAGCACAGATACGCAGTATTTT.

In this sample, this clone turned up once. V gene TRBV6-1 combines with J gene TRBJ1-4; 8 nucleotides line up with TRBD1. The CDR3 covers 13 residues. Germline loops: CDR1 MNHNS, CDR2 SASEGT. Losses at the gene ends were 7 bases for V and 6 bases for J; bases not matched to a gene: 4. The CDR3 protein is CASNRQGYEKLFF. CDR3 nucleotides: TGTGCCAGCAATAGACAGGGGTATGAAAAACTGTTTTTT.

The chain couples TRBV29-1 to TRBJ2-7; TRBD1 aligns across 8 bases. The CDR3 spans 13 residues. V was clipped by 4 bases and J by 6 bases; unmatched bases: 8. The V gene's germline CDR1 is SQVTM and CDR2 ANQGSEA. The CDR3 reads CSVGRGQFLEQYF. The CDR3 DNA reads TGCAGCGTTGGCAGGGGGCAATTCCTCGAGCAGTACTTC.

This chain uses TRBV5-1 with TRBJ1-2, with TRBD1 matching 10 bases. With V trimmed by 0 bases and J by 8 bases, 7 bases remained unmatched. CDR1 is SGHRS, CDR2 YFSETQ, per germline. The CDR3 runs 15 residues. CDR3 bases: TGCGCCAGCAGCTTGGCCGGGACAGGGGATGAAGGCTACACCTTC. Residues: CASSLAGTGDEGYTF.

The chain recombines TRBV9 with TRBJ1-5; D is unclear. This CDR3 is built from 15 residues. The V and J ends lost 0 bases and 4 bases respectively, with 11 bases between them. The germline gives CDR1 SGDLS, CDR2 YYNGEE. CDR3: CASSVGVLGNQPQHF. The CDR3 coding sequence is TGTGCCAGCAGCGTAGGGGTTCTTGGAAATCAGCCCCAGCATTTT.

A remark on this clone: One junction end disagrees with the germline gene, perhaps due to a read error. This rearrangement joins TRBV7-9 to TRBJ2-1; D call uncertain. CDR3 length: 13 amino acids. Germline assignment: CDR1 SEHNR and CDR2 FQNEAQ (reference sequence). The CDR3 bases are TGTGCCAGCAGCTTAAGGAGCTACGATGAGCAGTTCTTC. Its protein product is CASSLRSYDEQFF.

This sequence joins TRBV2 and TRBJ2-7, with 15 bases lining up with TRBD2. V lost 2 bases to trimming and J lost 6 bases; unmatched junction nucleotides: 2. CDR1 is SNHLY and CDR2 is FYNNEI in the germline V gene. The CDR3 loop spans 15 amino acids. CDR3 loop: CASSEQGLAGGEQYF. The DNA of the CDR3 is TGTGCCAGCAGTGAACAGGGACTAGCGGGAGGCGAGCAGTACTTC.

The V and J genes are TRBV18 and TRBJ2-7; 10 nucleotides line up with TRBD1. The V gene end was trimmed by 3 bases and the J gene end by 3 bases; junction bases not matched to a gene: 5. This CDR3 is built from 15 residues. CDR1 and CDR2 (germline): KGHSH, LQKENI. The CDR3 region has the DNA TGTGCCAGCTCACCCGGGGGACAGGGGAACTACGAGCAGTACTTC. Encoded protein: CASSPGGQGNYEQYF.

The J gene is TRBJ2-2, the V gene TRBV5-1; D uncertain. The CDR3 contains 15 residues. The V gene lost 6 bases and the J gene lost 4 bases, with 16 bases spanning the gap. CDR1 SGHRS and CDR2 YFSETQ come from the germline V gene. The CDR3 region has the DNA TGCGCCAGCACTATGAACGGCATCACCACCGGGGAGCTGTTTTTT. It codes for CASTMNGITTGELFF.

The genes are TRBV7-9 and TRBJ2-1, with 12 bases lining up with TRBD2. Per the germline V gene, CDR1 is SEHNR and CDR2 is FQNEAQ (reference sequence). The length of the CDR3 is 19 residues. V lost 4 bases to trimming and J lost 0 bases; unmatched junction nucleotides: 10. CDR3 in DNA: TGTGCCAGCAGCTACTCTAGCGGGAGGGCCTCGAGCTCCTACAATGAGCAGTTCTTC. Protein sequence: CASSYSSGRASSSYNEQFF.

A note on this clone: Other DNA sequences of this sample code for an identical CDR3. This sequence joins TRBV19 and TRBJ1-3, with D maybe TRBD1 (5 bases). V lost 6 bases and J 0 bases, leaving 9 bases between the germline ends. This CDR3 is 14 amino acids long. Germline V gene data show CDR1 as LNHDA and CDR2 as SQIVND (reference sequence). CDR3 sequence reads: CASRAGSSGNTIYF. CDR3 bases: TGTGCCAGTAGAGCAGGGAGCTCTGGAAACACCATATATTTT.

This clone was detected only once. The chain couples TRBV30 to TRBJ1-4; 7 bases agree with TRBD1. V trimming: 4 bases; J trimming: 2 bases; junction bases outside the gene matches: 10. CDR1 GTSNPN and CDR2 SVGIG come from the germline V gene (reference sequence). This CDR3 region has 16 residues. CDR3 sequence: CAWNRGLFGTNEKLFF. The CDR3, as DNA: TGTGCCTGGAACAGGGGACTTTTTGGGACTAATGAAAAACTGTTTTTT.

The chain couples TRBV5-1 to TRBJ2-3; TRBD1 agrees at 7 bases. Germline V lookup: CDR1 SGHRS, CDR2 YFSETQ. V shed 7 bases and J 2 bases; nucleotides not matched to a gene: 7. CDR3 length: 14 residues. The CDR3 protein is CASDRGLNTDTQYF. DNA for the CDR3: TGCGCCAGCGATAGGGGGCTTAACACAGATACGCAGTATTTT.